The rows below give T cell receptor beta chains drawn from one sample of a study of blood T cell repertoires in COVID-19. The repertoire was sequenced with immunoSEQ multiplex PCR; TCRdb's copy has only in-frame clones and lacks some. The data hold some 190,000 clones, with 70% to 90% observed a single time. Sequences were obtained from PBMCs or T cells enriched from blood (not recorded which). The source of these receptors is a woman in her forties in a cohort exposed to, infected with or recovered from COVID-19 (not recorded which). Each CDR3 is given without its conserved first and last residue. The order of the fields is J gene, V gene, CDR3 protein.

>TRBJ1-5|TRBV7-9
ASAGGTSGYAQH
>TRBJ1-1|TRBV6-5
ASNLKMNTEAF
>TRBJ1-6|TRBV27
ASSLLAVGNSPLH
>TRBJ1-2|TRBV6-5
ASLAGYYGYT
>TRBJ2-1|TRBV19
ASSISGSYNEQF
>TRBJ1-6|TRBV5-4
ASSLTQGSNSPLH
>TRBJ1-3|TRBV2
ASSERGHKLSGNTIY
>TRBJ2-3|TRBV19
ASSDPALAKDTQY
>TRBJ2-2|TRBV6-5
ASSYSWTLTGELF
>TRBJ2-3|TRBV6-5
ASKTSGRADTQY
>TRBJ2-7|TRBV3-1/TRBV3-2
ASRPSGGGTYEQY
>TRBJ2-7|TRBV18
ASSPGQGSTYEQY
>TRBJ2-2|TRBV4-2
ASKRATGELF
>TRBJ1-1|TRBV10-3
AISALGGGVDTEAF
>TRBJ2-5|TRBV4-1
ASSQNRDRGVETQY
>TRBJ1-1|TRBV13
ASSLMVEIGGITEAF
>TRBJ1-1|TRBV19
ASTPLTALTEAF
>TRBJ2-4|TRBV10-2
ASVKSLGDIQY
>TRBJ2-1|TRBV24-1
ATSQAGGSSYNEQF
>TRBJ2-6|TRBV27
ASSLSIAPMPSGANVLT
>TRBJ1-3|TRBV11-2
ASSPGQGAAGNTIY
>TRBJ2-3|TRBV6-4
ASSDGPATDTQY
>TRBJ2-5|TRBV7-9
ASSPTSGKETQY
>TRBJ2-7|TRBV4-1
ASSPSQGEPEQY
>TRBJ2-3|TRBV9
ASSGGGFTDTQY
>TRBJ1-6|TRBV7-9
ASSSIAAYNSPLH
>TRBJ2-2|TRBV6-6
ASSYPSGRGTGELF
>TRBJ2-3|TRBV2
ASAAGGGDTQY
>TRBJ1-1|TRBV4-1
ASSQVNSGGWIAF